The clone carrying this TCR beta chain has a handful of counts. The target antigen is unknown. The data were taken from a study of response to subunit inactivated influenza vaccine. Study results and limitations: After each seasonal influenza vaccination, few new T cells are recruited, the authors suggested.

The CDR3 totals 14 residues. V was pared by 5 bases and J by 4 bases, with 14 bases between. The germline gives CDR1 MNHEY, CDR2 SVGEGT. TCRdb analysed the RT-PCR reads with MiXCR anew, one entry per CDR3 protein. The data hold roughly 290,000 distinct CDR3 sequences, with about a fifth observed a single time. The sequenced sample was PBMCs from blood, obtained approximately 20 months after vaccination. This clonotype originated in a man aged 50-75 years who received an inactivated influenza vaccine. This chain connects TRBV6-2 or TRBV6-3 to TRBJ1-2; no firm D call. Written as DNA, the CDR3 is TGTGCCAGCAGTCCCCCTGGCGGAATCTATGGCTACACCTTC. Translated: CASSPPGGIYGYTF.